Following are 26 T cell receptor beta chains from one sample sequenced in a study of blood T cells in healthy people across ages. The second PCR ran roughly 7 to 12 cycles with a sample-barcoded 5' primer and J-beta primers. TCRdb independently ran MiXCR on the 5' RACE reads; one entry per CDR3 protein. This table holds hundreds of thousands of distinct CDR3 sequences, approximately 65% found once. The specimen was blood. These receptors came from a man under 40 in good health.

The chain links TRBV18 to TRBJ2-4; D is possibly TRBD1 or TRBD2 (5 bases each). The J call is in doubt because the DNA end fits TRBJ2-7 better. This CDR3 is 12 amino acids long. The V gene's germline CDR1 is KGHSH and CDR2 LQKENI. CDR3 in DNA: TGTGCCATCTCTGGGGGTTCCTACGAGCAGTACTTC. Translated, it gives CAISGGSYEQYF.

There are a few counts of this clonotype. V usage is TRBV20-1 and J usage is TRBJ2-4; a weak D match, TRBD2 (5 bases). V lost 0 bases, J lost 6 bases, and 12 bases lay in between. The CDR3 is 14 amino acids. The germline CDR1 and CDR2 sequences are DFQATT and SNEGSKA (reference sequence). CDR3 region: CSARDGNGLNIQYF. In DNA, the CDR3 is TGCAGTGCTAGAGACGGGAACGGCTTAAACATTCAGTACTTC.

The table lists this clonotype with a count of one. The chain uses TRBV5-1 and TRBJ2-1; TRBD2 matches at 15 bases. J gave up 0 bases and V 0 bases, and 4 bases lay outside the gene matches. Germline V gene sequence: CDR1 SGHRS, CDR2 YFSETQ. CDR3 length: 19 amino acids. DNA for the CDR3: TGCGCCAGCAGCTTGGCGGGGACTAGCGGGGGGACCTCCTACAATGAGCAGTTCTTC. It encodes CASSLAGTSGGTSYNEQFF.

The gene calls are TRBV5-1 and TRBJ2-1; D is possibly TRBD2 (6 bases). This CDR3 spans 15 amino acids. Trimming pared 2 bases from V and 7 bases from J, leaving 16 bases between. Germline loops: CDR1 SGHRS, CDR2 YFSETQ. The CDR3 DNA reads TGCGCCAGCAGCTTAGAACGGGGGTCGGGGAATGAGCAGTTCTTC. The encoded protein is CASSLERGSGNEQFF.

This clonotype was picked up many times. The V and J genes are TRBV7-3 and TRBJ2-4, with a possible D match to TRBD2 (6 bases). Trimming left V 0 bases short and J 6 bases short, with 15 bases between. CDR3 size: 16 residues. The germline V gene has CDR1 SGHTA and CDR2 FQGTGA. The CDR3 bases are TGTGCCAGCAGCTTAACGGCCGGGGGTTGGGGAAACATTCAGTACTTC. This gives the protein CASSLTAGGWGNIQYF. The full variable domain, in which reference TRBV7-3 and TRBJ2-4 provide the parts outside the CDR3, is GAGVSQTPSNKVTEKGKYVELRCDPISGHTALYWYRQSLGQGPEFLIYFQGTGAADDSGLPNDRFFAVRPEGSVSTLKIQRTERGDSAVYLCASSLTAGGWGNIQYFGAGTRLSVL.

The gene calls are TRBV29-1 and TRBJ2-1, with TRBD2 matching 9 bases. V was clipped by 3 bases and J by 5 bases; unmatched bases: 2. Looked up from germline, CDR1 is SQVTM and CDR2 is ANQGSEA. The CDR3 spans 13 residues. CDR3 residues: CSVDASGDNEQFF. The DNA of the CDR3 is TGCAGCGTTGACGCTAGCGGGGACAATGAGCAGTTCTTC.

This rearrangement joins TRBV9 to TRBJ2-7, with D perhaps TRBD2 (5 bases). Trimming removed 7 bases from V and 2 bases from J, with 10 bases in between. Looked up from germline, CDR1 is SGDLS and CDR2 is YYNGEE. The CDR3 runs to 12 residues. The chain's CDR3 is CASAGKTYEQYF. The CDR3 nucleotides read TGTGCCAGCGCGGGCAAGACCTACGAGCAGTACTTC.

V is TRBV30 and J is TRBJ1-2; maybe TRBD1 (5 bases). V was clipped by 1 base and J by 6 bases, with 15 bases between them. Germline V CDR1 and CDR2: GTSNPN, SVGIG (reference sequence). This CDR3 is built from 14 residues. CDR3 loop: CAWSGGSGAHGYTF. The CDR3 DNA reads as TGTGCCTGGAGTGGGGGATCCGGGGCCCATGGCTACACCTTC.

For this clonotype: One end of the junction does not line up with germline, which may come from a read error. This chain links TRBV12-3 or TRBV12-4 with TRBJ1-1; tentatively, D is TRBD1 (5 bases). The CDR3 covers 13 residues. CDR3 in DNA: TGTGCCAGCAGTTTCAAGGGGAACCCTGAAGCTTTCTTT. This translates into CASSFKGNPEAFF.

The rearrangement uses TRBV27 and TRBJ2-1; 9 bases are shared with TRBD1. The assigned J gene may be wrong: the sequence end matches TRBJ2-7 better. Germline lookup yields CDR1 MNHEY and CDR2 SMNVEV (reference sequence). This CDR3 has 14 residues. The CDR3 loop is CASKRRDRDYEQYF. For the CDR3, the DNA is TGTGCCAGCAAGCGCCGGGACAGGGATTACGAGCAGTACTTC.

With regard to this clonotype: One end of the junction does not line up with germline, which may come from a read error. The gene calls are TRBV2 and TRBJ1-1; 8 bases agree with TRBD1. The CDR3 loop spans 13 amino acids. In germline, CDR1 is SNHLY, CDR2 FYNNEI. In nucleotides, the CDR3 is TGTGCCTGCAGCGACAGGGGCCGCACTGAAGCTTTCTTT. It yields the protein CACSDRGRTEAFF.

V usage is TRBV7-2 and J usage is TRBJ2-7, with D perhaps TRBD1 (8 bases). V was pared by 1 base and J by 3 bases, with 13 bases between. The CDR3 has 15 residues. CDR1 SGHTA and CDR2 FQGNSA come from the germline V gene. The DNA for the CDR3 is TGTGCCAGCAGCTTAGAACAGGGGGGGATCTACGAGCAGTACTTC. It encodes CASSLEQGGIYEQYF.

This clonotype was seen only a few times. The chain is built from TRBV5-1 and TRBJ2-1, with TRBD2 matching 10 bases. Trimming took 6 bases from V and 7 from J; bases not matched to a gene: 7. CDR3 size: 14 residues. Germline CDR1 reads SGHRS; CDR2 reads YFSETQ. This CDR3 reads CASTSGGALNEQFF. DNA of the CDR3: TGCGCCAGCACGAGCGGGGGGGCTCTAAATGAGCAGTTCTTC.

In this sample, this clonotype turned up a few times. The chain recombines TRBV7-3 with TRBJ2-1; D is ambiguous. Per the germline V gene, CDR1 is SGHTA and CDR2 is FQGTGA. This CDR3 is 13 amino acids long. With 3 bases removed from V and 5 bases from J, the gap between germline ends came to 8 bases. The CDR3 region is CASSFYPDNEQFF. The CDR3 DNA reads TGTGCCAGCAGCTTCTATCCGGACAATGAGCAGTTCTTC.

The CDR3 bases are TGCAGTGCTCACGACGGGGTGAGCACAGATACGCAGTATTTT. This gives the protein CSAHDGVSTDTQYF. J is TRBJ2-3 and V is TRBV20-1; the D gene is possibly TRBD2 (5 bases). The CDR3 length is 14 residues. The V and J ends lost 5 bases and 0 bases respectively, with 12 bases between them. CDR1 is DFQATT and CDR2 is SNEGSKA in the germline V gene (reference sequence).

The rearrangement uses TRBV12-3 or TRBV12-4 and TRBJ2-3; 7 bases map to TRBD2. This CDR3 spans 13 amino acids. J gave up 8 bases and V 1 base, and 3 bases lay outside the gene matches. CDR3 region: CASSLGGEGTQYF. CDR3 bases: TGTGCCAGCAGTTTAGGTGGGGAGGGTACGCAGTATTTT.

This chain's CDR3 is CASTLSTGGQYYEQYF. The DNA for the CDR3 is TGTGCCAGCACCCTCTCGACAGGGGGCCAATACTACGAGCAGTACTTC. The V call is TRBV7-2, the J call TRBJ2-7, with 10 bases matching TRBD1. From germline, CDR1 is SGHTA and CDR2 FQGNSA. V dropped 7 bases and J dropped 3; count of bases not matched to a gene: 12. The CDR3 is made up of 16 amino acids.

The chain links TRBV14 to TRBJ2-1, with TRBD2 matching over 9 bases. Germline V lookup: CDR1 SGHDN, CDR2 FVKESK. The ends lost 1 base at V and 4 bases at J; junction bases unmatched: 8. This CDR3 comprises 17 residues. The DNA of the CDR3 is TGTGCCAGCAGCCAAGGAAGAAGCGGGGGGACTTACAATGAGCAGTTCTTC. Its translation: CASSQGRSGGTYNEQFF.

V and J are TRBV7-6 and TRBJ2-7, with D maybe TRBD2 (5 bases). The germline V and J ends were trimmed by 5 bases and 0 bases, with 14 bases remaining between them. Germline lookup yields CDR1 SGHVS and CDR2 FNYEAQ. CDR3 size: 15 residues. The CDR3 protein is CASSPLTLVSYEQYF. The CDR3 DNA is TGTGCCAGCAGCCCACTGACACTAGTCTCCTACGAGCAGTACTTC.

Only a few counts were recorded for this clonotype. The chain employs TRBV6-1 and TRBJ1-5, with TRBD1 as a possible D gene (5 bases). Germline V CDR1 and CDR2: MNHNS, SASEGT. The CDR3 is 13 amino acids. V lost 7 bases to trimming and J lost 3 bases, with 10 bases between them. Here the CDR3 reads CASTDRTNQPQHF. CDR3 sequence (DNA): TGTGCCAGCACCGACAGAACCAATCAGCCCCAGCATTTT.

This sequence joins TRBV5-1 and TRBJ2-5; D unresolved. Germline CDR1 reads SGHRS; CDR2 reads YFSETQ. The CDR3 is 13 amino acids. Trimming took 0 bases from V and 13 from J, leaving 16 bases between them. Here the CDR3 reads CASSLEVEDPLYF. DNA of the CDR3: TGCGCCAGCAGCTTGGAAGTCGAGGATCCCCTGTACTTC.

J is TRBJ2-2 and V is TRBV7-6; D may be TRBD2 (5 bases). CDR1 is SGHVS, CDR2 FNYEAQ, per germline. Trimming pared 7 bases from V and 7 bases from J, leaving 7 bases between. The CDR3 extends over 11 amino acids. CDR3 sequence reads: CASTSSGELFF. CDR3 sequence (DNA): TGTGCCAGCACTAGCAGCGGGGAGCTGTTTTTT. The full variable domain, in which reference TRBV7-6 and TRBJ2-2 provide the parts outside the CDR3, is GAGVSQSPRYKVTKRGQDVALRCDPISGHVSLYWYRQALGQGPEFLTYFNYEAQQDKSGLPNDRFSAERPEGSISTLTIQRTEQRDSAMYRCASTSSGELFFGEGSRLTVL.

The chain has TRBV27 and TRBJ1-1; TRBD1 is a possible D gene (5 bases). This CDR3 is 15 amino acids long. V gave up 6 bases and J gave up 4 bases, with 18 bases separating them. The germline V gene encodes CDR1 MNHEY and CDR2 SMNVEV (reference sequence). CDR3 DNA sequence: TGTGCCAGCAGCCTCGGAGGGTGGGGCGCCACTGAAGCTTTCTTT. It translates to CASSLGGWGATEAFF.

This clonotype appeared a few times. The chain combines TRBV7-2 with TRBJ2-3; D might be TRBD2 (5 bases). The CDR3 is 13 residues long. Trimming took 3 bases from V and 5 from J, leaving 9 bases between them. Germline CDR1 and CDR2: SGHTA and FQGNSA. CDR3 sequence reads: CASSLSRGDTQYF. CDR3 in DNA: TGTGCCAGCAGCTTGAGTCGGGGAGATACGCAGTATTTT.

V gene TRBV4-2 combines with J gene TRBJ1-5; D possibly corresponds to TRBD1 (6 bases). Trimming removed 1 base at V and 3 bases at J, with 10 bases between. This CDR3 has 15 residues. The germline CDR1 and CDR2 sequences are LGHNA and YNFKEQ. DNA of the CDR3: TGTGCCAGCAGCCAAGGTCCAGGGGTCAATCAGCCCCAGCATTTT. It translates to CASSQGPGVNQPQHF.

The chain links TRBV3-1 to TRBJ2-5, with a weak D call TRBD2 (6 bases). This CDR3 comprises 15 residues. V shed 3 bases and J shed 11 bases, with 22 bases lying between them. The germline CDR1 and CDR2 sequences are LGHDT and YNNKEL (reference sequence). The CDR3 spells CASSQGGRPYNEQYF. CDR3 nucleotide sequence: TGTGCCAGCAGCCAGGGGGGTCGCCCCTACAATGAGCAGTACTTC.